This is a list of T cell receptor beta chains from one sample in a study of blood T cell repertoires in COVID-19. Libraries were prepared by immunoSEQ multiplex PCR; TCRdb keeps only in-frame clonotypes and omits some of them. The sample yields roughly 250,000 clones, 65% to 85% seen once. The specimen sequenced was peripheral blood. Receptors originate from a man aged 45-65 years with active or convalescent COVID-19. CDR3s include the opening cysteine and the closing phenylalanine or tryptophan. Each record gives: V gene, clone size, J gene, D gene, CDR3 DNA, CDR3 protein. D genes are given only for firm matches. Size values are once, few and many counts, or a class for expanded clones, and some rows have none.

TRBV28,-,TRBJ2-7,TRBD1,TGTGCCAGCAGTTCCCCGGGACAGGGTCTTGGCGAGCAGTACTTC,CASSSPGQGLGEQYF
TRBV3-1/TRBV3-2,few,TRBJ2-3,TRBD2,TGTGCCAGCAGCTCTGCAGGGAGCGGGGGCCTGAACACAGATACGCAGTATTTT,CASSSAGSGGLNTDTQYF
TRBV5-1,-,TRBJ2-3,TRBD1,TGCGCCAGTATGACAGGGGCTAGCACAGATACGCAGTATTTT,CASMTGASTDTQYF
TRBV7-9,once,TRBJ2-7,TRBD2,TGTGCCAGCAGCTTAGCGCAGGCTAGCGGGGGGCCCTCGGGCGAGCAGTACTTC,CASSLAQASGGPSGEQYF
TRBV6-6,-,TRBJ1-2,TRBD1,TGTGCCAGCAGCCCCCCCGGACAGGGTGGGAGGGATGGCTACACCTTC,CASSPPGQGGRDGYTF
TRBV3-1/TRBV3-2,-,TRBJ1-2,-,TGTGCCAGCAGCCAAGATCCAGGTGGCTACACCTTC,CASSQDPGGYTF
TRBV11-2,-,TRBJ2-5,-,TGTGCCAGCAGCTTAGGGGCCATGGCGGGGCAAGAGACCCAGTACTTC,CASSLGAMAGQETQYF
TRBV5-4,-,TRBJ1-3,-,TGTGCCAGCAGCCCAGGGTCGGGAAACACCATATATTTT,CASSPGSGNTIYF
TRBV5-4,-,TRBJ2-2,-,TGTGCCAGCAGCCCGCCTCTACGGGGCGGGGAGCTGTTTTTT,CASSPPLRGGELFF
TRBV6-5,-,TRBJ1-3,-,TGTGCCAGCAGTCTGGACAGAAGCTCTGGAAACACCATATATTTT,CASSLDRSSGNTIYF
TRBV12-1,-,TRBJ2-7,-,TGTGCCAGCAGCTTTGTTAGTCCAGGGGACTCCTACGAGCAGTACTTC,CASSFVSPGDSYEQYF